These 20 T cell receptor beta chains were sequenced from one sample in a study of T-cell reconstitution after alpha-beta-depleted transplantation in children. During its preparation, the TCRbeta library received unique molecular identifiers. Via MiXCR, TCRdb re-called the PCR reads, giving one row per CDR3 protein. This table has about 500,000 distinct CDR3 sequences, roughly an eighth appearing once. The sample here was PBMCs, mostly from graft donor cells, taken 180 days after TCRalphabeta/CD19-depleted stem cell transplant. The receptors stem from a female patient between 2 and 10 years old who had a stem cell transplant for aplastic anemia, so the T cells may come from the graft donor.

The CDR3 DNA sequence: TGTGCCAGCAGCTTAACGGCGGGAGGCTTGTCCAAAAACATTCAGTACTTC. As protein: CASSLTAGGLSKNIQYF. V and J are TRBV7-2 and TRBJ2-4, with 8 bases aligning to TRBD2. Germline CDR1 SGHTA, CDR2 FQGNSA. V shed 2 bases, J shed 2 bases, and the junction held 8 bases outside the gene matches. This CDR3 contains 17 residues.

The rearrangement links TRBV30 to TRBJ2-4; D is ambiguous. Germline-derived CDR1 and CDR2 are GTSNPN and SVGIG (reference sequence). V was clipped by 2 bases and J by 0 bases, with 8 bases between them. This CDR3 has 14 amino acids. The CDR3 DNA sequence: TGTGCCTGGAGTTCGGGTCTAGCCAAAAACATTCAGTACTTC. Its translation is CAWSSGLAKNIQYF.

This clonotype was observed a few times. The J gene is TRBJ2-1, the V gene TRBV15; no definite D call. Trimming took off 0 bases at V and 10 bases at J, with 10 bases between the two ends. Germline V gene lookup returns CDR1 LNHNV and CDR2 YYDKDF (reference sequence). The CDR3 loop spans 13 amino acids. The CDR3 region is CATSRDRVWEQFF. The CDR3 region has the DNA TGTGCCACCAGCAGAGATCGAGTGTGGGAGCAGTTCTTC.

DNA for the CDR3: TGTGCCAGCAGGCGGGAGACCTACGAGCAGTACTTC. Translating gives CASRRETYEQYF. The chain joins TRBV12-3 or TRBV12-4 to TRBJ2-7; 7 nucleotides match TRBD2. V shed 6 bases, J shed 2 bases, and the junction held 1 base outside the gene matches. CDR3 length equals 12 residues.

V gene TRBV20-1 combines with J gene TRBJ2-5; the D call may be TRBD1 or TRBD2 (5 bases each). The CDR3 loop spans 13 amino acids. Trimming left V 5 bases short and J 5 bases short, with 15 bases between. CDR1 is DFQATT and CDR2 is SNEGSKA in the germline V gene (reference sequence). The CDR3 DNA reads as TGCAGTGCTGGGACGGACCGGAAGGAGACCCAGTACTTC. This gives the protein CSAGTDRKETQYF.

The rearrangement uses TRBV18 and TRBJ2-7, with 12 bases identical to TRBD1. CDR1 KGHSH and CDR2 LQKENI come from the germline V gene. The V segment lost 6 bases and the J segment 3 bases; nucleotides outside the gene matches: 6. The CDR3 contains 15 residues. The CDR3 DNA is TGTGCCAGCTCCCCCGGGACAGGGGGCTACTACGAGCAGTACGTC. The encoded protein is CASSPGTGGYYEQYV.

This clonotype was observed many times. The chain carries TRBV15 and TRBJ1-1; D is uncertain. V lost 3 bases to trimming and J lost 3 bases, with 17 bases between them. Per the germline V gene, CDR1 is LNHNV and CDR2 is YYDKDF (reference sequence). There are 16 residues in the CDR3. The DNA for the CDR3 is TGTGCCACCAGCAGGGACCGTCAAAAGCTGGACACTGAAGCTTTCTTT. This codes for CATSRDRQKLDTEAFF.

The chain employs TRBV11-2 and TRBJ1-6; no clear D gene. V shed 0 bases and J shed 8 bases, with 14 bases lying between them. This CDR3 comprises 16 residues. CDR1 SGHAT and CDR2 FQNNGV come from the germline V gene. The CDR3 sequence is CASSLDRPIVDSPLHF. The DNA of the CDR3 is TGTGCCAGCAGCTTAGATCGCCCTATTGTGGATTCACCCCTCCACTTT.

This chain links TRBV4-3 with TRBJ2-1; 9 bases match TRBD2. Trimming removed 0 bases from V and 3 bases from J; junction bases left unmatched: 3. The CDR3 loop spans 16 amino acids. Germline V gene data show CDR1 as LGHNA and CDR2 as YSLEER. The CDR3 region is CASSQDRTSDYNEQFF. The CDR3 DNA follows: TGCGCCAGCAGCCAAGATCGGACTAGCGACTACAATGAGCAGTTCTTC.

V usage is TRBV20-1 and J usage is TRBJ1-1; no definite D call. V was shortened by 7 bases and J by 8 bases, with 17 bases between the two germline ends. CDR3 length equals 12 residues. Germline assignment: CDR1 DFQATT and CDR2 SNEGSKA (reference sequence). This CDR3 reads CSGQRARAEAFF. In DNA, the CDR3 is TGCAGTGGTCAGAGGGCCAGAGCCGAAGCTTTCTTT.

This clonotype was seen a few times. V and J are TRBV10-3 and TRBJ2-3; D not certain. The V gene's germline CDR1 is ENHRY and CDR2 SYGVKD. Trimming stripped 3 bases from V and 5 bases from J, with 12 bases between. CDR3 length: 14 residues. DNA of the CDR3: TGTGCCATCAGTGACAAGGGAATGGGAGATACGCAGTATTTT. Residues: CAISDKGMGDTQYF.

This clonotype was observed a few times. The V and J genes are TRBV11-3 and TRBJ1-2; TRBD1 agrees at 9 bases. CDR1 is SGHNT, CDR2 YENEEA, per germline. V was pared by 4 bases and J by 4 bases, with 7 bases of the junction left unmatched. This CDR3 is built from 15 residues. CDR3 amino acids: CASSSPGQGTYGYTF. CDR3 in DNA: TGTGCCAGCAGCTCTCCGGGACAGGGCACCTATGGCTACACCTTC.

The rearrangement joins TRBV9 to TRBJ1-1; perhaps TRBD1 as D (5 bases). The length of the CDR3 is 15 residues. The germline V and J ends were trimmed by 0 bases and 4 bases, with 13 bases remaining between them. Germline CDR1 SGDLS, CDR2 YYNGEE. The CDR3 bases are TGTGCCAGCAGCGTAGCTGGTCGGGGGGGCACTGAAGCTTTCTTT. This codes for CASSVAGRGGTEAFF. Full variable domain (missing parts from reference TRBV9 and TRBJ1-1): DSGVTQTPKHLITATGQRVTLRCSPRSGDLSVYWYQQSLDQGLQFLIQYYNGEERAKGNILERFSAQQFPDLHSELNLSSLELGDSALYFCASSVAGRGGTEAFFGQGTRLTVV.

In its sample, this clonotype was seen many times. This chain uses TRBV6-5 with TRBJ2-7, with D possibly being TRBD2 (7 bases). V lost 2 bases and J lost 8, with 19 bases in between. The CDR3 contains 15 residues. The germline CDR1 and CDR2 sequences are MNHEY and SVGAGI. DNA for the CDR3: TGTGCCAGCAGTTACCGGGAGTATCGGGGGGCAAAGCAGTACTTC. Its protein product is CASSYREYRGAKQYF.

This clonotype showed up just a few times. The chain couples TRBV6-5 to TRBJ2-1, with 8 bases lining up with TRBD1. Germline lookup yields CDR1 MNHEY and CDR2 SVGAGI. Trimming took 2 bases from V and 11 from J; bases not matched to a gene: 5. The CDR3 has 13 residues. CDR3 DNA: TGTGCCAGCAGTTACCGAAGACAGGGGAAGCAGTTCTTC. Its protein product is CASSYRRQGKQFF.

Only a few counts were recorded for this clonotype. V gene TRBV3-1 combines with J gene TRBJ1-1; no definite D call. Germline assignment: CDR1 LGHDT and CDR2 YNNKEL (reference sequence). Trimming removed 5 bases at V and 0 bases at J, with 13 bases between. The CDR3 has 15 amino acids. CDR3 nucleotides: TGTGCCAGCAGCGTCCTAAGTCGGATGAACACTGAAGCTTTCTTT. It is translated as CASSVLSRMNTEAFF.

The rearrangement links TRBV7-9 to TRBJ2-5, with D tentatively TRBD2 (6 bases). The V and J ends lost 2 bases and 3 bases respectively, with 13 bases between them. The CDR3 runs to 15 residues. Germline V gives CDR1 SEHNR, CDR2 FQNEAQ (reference sequence). The CDR3 is CASSLRSGVEETQYF. In DNA, the CDR3 is TGTGCCAGCAGCTTACGGTCGGGAGTGGAAGAGACCCAGTACTTC.

The rearrangement uses TRBV7-9 and TRBJ2-7; 7 nucleotides align to TRBD2. Unmatched junction bases numbered 12, after V lost 5 bases and J lost 5 bases. Germline lookup yields CDR1 SEHNR and CDR2 FQNEAQ (reference sequence). The CDR3 extends over 15 amino acids. CDR3 DNA sequence: TGTGCCAGCAGCCCGGGCTCCATCGCGGGGGACGAGCAGTACTTC. It yields the protein CASSPGSIAGDEQYF. Variable domain in full (rest from reference TRBV7-9 and TRBJ2-7): DTGVSQNPRHKITKRGQNVTFRCDPISEHNRLYWYRQTLGQGPEFLTYFQNEAQLEKSRLLSDRFSAERPKGSFSTLEIQRTEQGDSAMYLCASSPGSIAGDEQYFGPGTRLTVT.

This clonotype was seen only a few times. V gene TRBV4-2 combines with J gene TRBJ1-1, with 9 bases that match TRBD1. CDR1 LGHNA and CDR2 YNFKEQ come from the germline V gene. J gave up 3 bases and V 2 bases, and 4 bases lay outside the gene matches. The CDR3 runs 15 residues. CDR3 residues: CASSQPGQGDTEAFF. Here the CDR3 DNA reads TGTGCCAGCAGCCAACCGGGACAGGGCGACACTGAAGCTTTCTTT.

The chain uses TRBV12-3 or TRBV12-4 and TRBJ1-2; no firm D call. The length of the CDR3 is 15 residues. Trimming cost V 5 bases and J 2 bases, with 15 bases left between them. CDR3 residues: CASSPRGRPNYGYTF. The CDR3, as DNA: TGTGCCAGCAGTCCAAGAGGCAGACCAAACTATGGCTACACCTTC.